This paragraph reports one TCR beta chain. The antigen remains unidentified. This CDR3 has 15 residues. V shed 1 base and J shed 0 bases, with 10 bases lying between them. Germline loops: CDR1 LGHDT, CDR2 YNNKEL (reference sequence). A second PCR, run for roughly 7 to 12 cycles, used a sample-barcoded 5' primer plus a J-beta primer mix. A single record per CDR3 protein comes from TCRdb applying MiXCR to the 5' RACE reads. The sample has 850,000 to 1,300,000 distinct CDR3 sequences; 40% to 50% are singletons. The data are from a study of blood T cells in healthy people across ages. General study findings and limits: Using unsorted PBMCs precluded a conclusive naive versus antigen-experienced comparison. Changes in expanded clonotypes were possibly confounded, as the CMV status of donors was unknown.

Sample: blood. The chain couples TRBV3-1 to TRBJ2-7; D ambiguous. The TCR was taken from a woman in her sixties or seventies in good health. This CDR3 reads CASSQGRRPSYEQYF. The CDR3 DNA is TGTGCCAGCAGCCAAGGGCGTCGGCCCTCCTACGAGCAGTACTTC.